A selection of T cell receptor beta chains follows, all from one sample in a study of cytomegalovirus exposure and HLA in healthy donors. Generated by immunoSEQ multiplex PCR, the TCRdb table keeps only in-frame clones and is missing some. The repertoire includes around 140,000 clones, roughly three fifths of them detected once, and 2% to 3% sits in the top ten. Sequenced input: PBMCs. These receptors all come from a woman between 35 and 50 years old in good health and CMV-seronegative. CDR3s include the opening cysteine and the closing phenylalanine or tryptophan. A D gene is named only where the DNA matches it firmly. Clone size is shown for a subset of rows, as once, few, many or a class of expanded clone.

cdr3_aa: CASSYSYRDIGEKLFF
cdr3_nt: TGTGCCAGCAGCTACTCTTACCGGGACATTGGTGAAAAACTGTTTTTT
j_call: TRBJ1-4
v_call: TRBV5-6
clone_size: .
d_call: .

cdr3_aa: CASTLAGDSYTF
cdr3_nt: TGTGCCAGCACTTTGGCGGGGGACAGCTACACCTTC
j_call: TRBJ1-2
v_call: TRBV6-1
clone_size: few
d_call: .

cdr3_aa: CAWSPGLAGGGDTQYF
cdr3_nt: TGTGCCTGGAGTCCGGGACTAGCGGGGGGAGGGGATACGCAGTATTTT
j_call: TRBJ2-3
v_call: TRBV30
clone_size: .
d_call: TRBD2

cdr3_aa: CASSQDSGDSYGYTF
cdr3_nt: TGCGCCAGCAGCCAAGATTCCGGGGATAGTTATGGCTACACCTTC
j_call: TRBJ1-2
v_call: TRBV4-1
clone_size: few
d_call: .

cdr3_aa: CASSLHPLGASTDTQYF
cdr3_nt: TGTGCCAGCAGCCTCCATCCCTTGGGGGCATCTACAGATACGCAGTATTTT
j_call: TRBJ2-3
v_call: TRBV7-3
clone_size: few
d_call: .

cdr3_aa: CASSQDKGSNEQFF
cdr3_nt: TGTGCCAGCAGCCAAGACAAGGGGTCCAATGAGCAGTTCTTC
j_call: TRBJ2-1
v_call: TRBV4-2
clone_size: .
d_call: .

cdr3_aa: CASSLDRYNQPQHF
cdr3_nt: TGTGCCAGCAGTTTAGACAGGTACAATCAGCCCCAGCATTTT
j_call: TRBJ1-5
v_call: TRBV27
clone_size: few
d_call: .

cdr3_aa: CASSRGQSLKNTEAFF
cdr3_nt: TGTGCCAGCAGCCGGGGACAGTCACTTAAGAACACTGAAGCTTTCTTT
j_call: TRBJ1-1
v_call: TRBV7-8
clone_size: few
d_call: TRBD1

cdr3_aa: CASSAITGNTEAFF
cdr3_nt: TGTGCCAGCAGCGCCATTACAGGGAACACTGAAGCTTTCTTT
j_call: TRBJ1-1
v_call: TRBV9
clone_size: .
d_call: .

cdr3_aa: CAIKDTWTAEAFF
cdr3_nt: TGTGCCATCAAGGACACTTGGACAGCTGAAGCTTTCTTT
j_call: TRBJ1-1
v_call: TRBV10-3
clone_size: .
d_call: .

cdr3_aa: CASSYSGLAGYNEQFF
cdr3_nt: TGTGCCAGCAGTTATAGCGGGCTAGCGGGGTACAATGAGCAGTTCTTC
j_call: TRBJ2-1
v_call: TRBV6-5
clone_size: .
d_call: TRBD2

cdr3_aa: CAINTFTGASYTF
cdr3_nt: TGCGCCATCAATACTTTCACAGGGGCGAGCTACACCTTC
j_call: TRBJ1-2
v_call: TRBV5-1
clone_size: .
d_call: TRBD1

cdr3_aa: CASSLAAETGELFF
cdr3_nt: TGTGCCAGCAGCTTAGCGGCGGAAACCGGGGAGCTGTTTTTT
j_call: TRBJ2-2
v_call: TRBV7-7
clone_size: .
d_call: .

cdr3_aa: CASSYSRGYGYTF
cdr3_nt: TGTGCCAGCAGTTACAGCAGGGGCTATGGCTACACCTTC
j_call: TRBJ1-2
v_call: TRBV6-5
clone_size: .
d_call: .

cdr3_aa: CASSLGQIYGYTF
cdr3_nt: TGTGCCAGCAGCTTGGGGCAGATCTATGGCTACACCTTC
j_call: TRBJ1-2
v_call: TRBV7-6
clone_size: .
d_call: .

cdr3_aa: CASSSAGIKNSPLHF
cdr3_nt: TGTGCCAGCAGCTCGGCAGGGATAAAAAATTCACCCCTCCACTTT
j_call: TRBJ1-6
v_call: TRBV7-2
clone_size: .
d_call: .

cdr3_aa: CASSEVGQSGIQYF
cdr3_nt: TGTGCCAGCAGTGAAGTGGGACAGTCGGGCATTCAGTACTTC
j_call: TRBJ2-4
v_call: TRBV6-1
clone_size: .
d_call: TRBD1

cdr3_aa: CASGSRQARTDTQYF
cdr3_nt: TGTGCTAGTGGTTCTCGACAGGCGAGGACAGATACGCAGTATTTT
j_call: TRBJ2-3
v_call: TRBV12-5
clone_size: .
d_call: .

cdr3_aa: CASSPQSPQNNSPLHF
cdr3_nt: TGTGCCAGCAGCCCCCAATCCCCGCAGAATAATTCACCCCTCCACTTT
j_call: TRBJ1-6
v_call: TRBV7-6
clone_size: .
d_call: .

cdr3_aa: CASHRGRGVFEAFF
cdr3_nt: TGTGCCAGTCACAGGGGGCGCGGAGTCTTTGAAGCTTTCTTT
j_call: TRBJ1-1
v_call: TRBV5-6
clone_size: .
d_call: TRBD1

cdr3_aa: CASSLQRGGYGYTF
cdr3_nt: TGTGCCAGCAGTCTCCAGCGCGGGGGCTATGGCTACACCTTC
j_call: TRBJ1-2
v_call: TRBV28
clone_size: .
d_call: .

cdr3_aa: CASSFGGTGGGYTF
cdr3_nt: TGTGCCAGCAGCTTCGGGGGGACCGGCGGCGGCTACACCTTC
j_call: TRBJ1-2
v_call: TRBV5-8
clone_size: few
d_call: .

cdr3_aa: CASSPMEANQPQHF
cdr3_nt: TGTGCCAGCAGCCCTATGGAGGCTAATCAGCCCCAGCATTTT
j_call: TRBJ1-5
v_call: TRBV7-9
clone_size: few
d_call: .

cdr3_aa: CASSLEFGRSTYEQYF
cdr3_nt: TGCGCCAGCAGCTTGGAGTTCGGGAGGTCCACCTACGAGCAGTACTTC
j_call: TRBJ2-7
v_call: TRBV5-1
clone_size: .
d_call: TRBD2

cdr3_aa: CASRTRTGGGYGYTF
cdr3_nt: TGTGCCAGCAGAACGCGGACAGGGGGCGGGTATGGCTACACCTTC
j_call: TRBJ1-2
v_call: TRBV6-5
clone_size: .
d_call: TRBD1

cdr3_aa: CASSMEFQGSPLHF
cdr3_nt: TGTGCCAGTAGTATGGAATTTCAGGGGTCACCCCTCCACTTT
j_call: TRBJ1-6
v_call: TRBV19
clone_size: .
d_call: .

cdr3_aa: CASSVGGYGELFF
cdr3_nt: TGTGCCAGCAGCGTAGGAGGGTACGGGGAGCTGTTTTTT
j_call: TRBJ2-2
v_call: TRBV9
clone_size: .
d_call: .

cdr3_aa: CASSIEGTGPYEQYF
cdr3_nt: TGTGCCAGTAGTATAGAAGGGACAGGCCCCTACGAGCAGTACTTC
j_call: TRBJ2-7
v_call: TRBV19
clone_size: .
d_call: TRBD1

cdr3_aa: CASSQPGEAQLFF
cdr3_nt: TGTGCCAGCAGCCAACCGGGGGAGGCGCAACTGTTTTTT
j_call: TRBJ1-4
v_call: TRBV4-2
clone_size: few
d_call: .

cdr3_aa: CAWSEGTAYGYTF
cdr3_nt: TGTGCCTGGAGCGAGGGGACAGCCTATGGCTACACCTTC
j_call: TRBJ1-2
v_call: TRBV30
clone_size: few
d_call: TRBD1

cdr3_aa: CAWSAGYSNQPQHF
cdr3_nt: TGTGCCTGGAGCGCGGGTTATAGCAATCAGCCCCAGCATTTT
j_call: TRBJ1-5
v_call: TRBV30
clone_size: .
d_call: .

cdr3_aa: CAISESGSSYNEQFF
cdr3_nt: TGTGCCATCAGTGAGTCGGGGAGCTCCTACAATGAGCAGTTCTTC
j_call: TRBJ2-1
v_call: TRBV10-3
clone_size: .
d_call: .

cdr3_aa: CATQDSLLRHEQYF
cdr3_nt: TGTGCCACACAGGACAGCCTTCTAAGGCACGAGCAGTACTTC
j_call: TRBJ2-7
v_call: TRBV6-1
clone_size: .
d_call: .

cdr3_aa: CASSRRGFDQPQHF
cdr3_nt: TGTGCCAGCAGCCGCAGGGGATTCGATCAGCCCCAGCATTTT
j_call: TRBJ1-5
v_call: TRBV28
clone_size: .
d_call: .

cdr3_aa: CASSLAAGKGGQYF
cdr3_nt: TGTGCCAGCAGCTTAGCCGCGGGGAAGGGCGGGCAGTACTTC
j_call: TRBJ2-7
v_call: TRBV13
clone_size: .
d_call: .

cdr3_aa: CASSVYLSPLLNEQFF
cdr3_nt: TGTGCCAGCAGCGTATATCTTTCCCCACTGCTCAATGAGCAGTTCTTC
j_call: TRBJ2-1
v_call: TRBV9
clone_size: .
d_call: .

cdr3_aa: CASSIDGTAPRYF
cdr3_nt: TGTGCCAGTAGTATAGATGGGACAGCCCCGCGGTATTTT
j_call: TRBJ2-3
v_call: TRBV19
clone_size: .
d_call: TRBD1

cdr3_aa: CASSLGTGVTDEQYF
cdr3_nt: TGTGCCAGCAGCTTAGGGACAGGTGTGACCGACGAGCAGTACTTC
j_call: TRBJ2-7
v_call: TRBV7-7
clone_size: once
d_call: TRBD1

cdr3_aa: CASSLPPGQGLDEQYF
cdr3_nt: TGTGCCAGCAGCTTACCCCCGGGTCAGGGTCTCGACGAGCAGTACTTC
j_call: TRBJ2-7
v_call: TRBV7-9
clone_size: .
d_call: .

cdr3_aa: CASSRLAGRRETQYF
cdr3_nt: TGTGCCAGCAGCCGACTAGCGGGGCGACGAGAGACCCAGTACTTC
j_call: TRBJ2-5
v_call: TRBV7-7
clone_size: .
d_call: TRBD2

cdr3_aa: CASSLSQNTGELFF
cdr3_nt: TGTGCCAGCAGTTTATCCCAGAACACCGGGGAGCTGTTTTTT
j_call: TRBJ2-2
v_call: TRBV28
clone_size: .
d_call: .

cdr3_aa: CASSYTGTNQPQHF
cdr3_nt: TGTGCCAGCAGCTACACGGGTACTAATCAGCCCCAGCATTTT
j_call: TRBJ1-5
v_call: TRBV7-2
clone_size: .
d_call: .

cdr3_aa: CASSQSGGMGKPSYGQYF
cdr3_nt: TGTGCCAGCAGCCAGAGTGGGGGGATGGGTAAACCATCGTACGGGCAGTACTTC
j_call: TRBJ2-7
v_call: TRBV5-4
clone_size: few
d_call: .

cdr3_aa: CASSETGTVRVRPQHF
cdr3_nt: TGTGCCAGCAGTGAAACCGGGACAGTGAGGGTTAGGCCCCAGCATTTT
j_call: TRBJ1-5
v_call: TRBV28
clone_size: .
d_call: TRBD1

cdr3_aa: CASRSGWDSYGYTF
cdr3_nt: TGTGCCAGCAGGTCGGGTTGGGACAGTTATGGCTACACCTTC
j_call: TRBJ1-2
v_call: TRBV27
clone_size: .
d_call: TRBD1

cdr3_aa: CASSQERGQGSYGYTF
cdr3_nt: TGTGCCAGCAGCCAAGAGCGTGGACAGGGGTCCTATGGCTACACCTTC
j_call: TRBJ1-2
v_call: TRBV4-2
clone_size: few
d_call: TRBD1

cdr3_aa: CASSVAGDTGELFF
cdr3_nt: TGTGCCAGCAGCGTAGCAGGGGACACCGGGGAGCTGTTTTTT
j_call: TRBJ2-2
v_call: TRBV9
clone_size: .
d_call: .

cdr3_aa: CASSLERYKQFF
cdr3_nt: TGTGCCAGCAGCTTAGAGCGGTATAAGCAGTTCTTC
j_call: TRBJ2-1
v_call: TRBV7-2
clone_size: .
d_call: .

cdr3_aa: CASSLGGPMEETQYF
cdr3_nt: TGTGCCAGCAGCTTGGGGGGGCCGATGGAAGAGACCCAGTACTTC
j_call: TRBJ2-5
v_call: TRBV5-6
clone_size: .
d_call: .